This T cell receptor (beta chain) was retrieved from a study of cytotoxic CD8 clonotypes in ibrutinib-treated CLL. The intended depth for sequencing was 1 in 200,000 to 1 in 1 million T cells. The assay was immunoSEQ multiplex PCR, and TCRdb's table has in-frame clones only and misses some. The sample contains 150,000 to 200,000 clones, about 80% of which appear only once. Frozen-stored PBMCs produced approximately 1.9 micrograms of genomic DNA for TCR beta libraries. The sequence was obtained from a human donor with chronic lymphocytic leukemia. Here the sequenced sample was PBMCs, taken after 12 months of ibrutinib treatment.

CDR3 nucleotide sequence: TGTGCCAGCAGCCCCTGGAGCGGGGCTCTCTCTGGGGCCAACGTCCTGACTTTC. This codes for CASSPWSGALSGANVLTF. The chain recombines TRBV27 with TRBJ2-6; TRBD2 agrees at 7 bases. CDR3 size: 18 residues. The V segment lost 6 bases and the J segment 0 bases; nucleotides outside the gene matches: 11. CDR1 and CDR2 (germline): MNHEY, SMNVEV (reference sequence).